This TCR beta chain came from a study of blood T cell repertoires in COVID-19. Generated by immunoSEQ multiplex PCR, the TCRdb table keeps only in-frame clones and is missing some. The repertoire holds 350,000 to 550,000 clones, with 87% as singletons. V lost 3 bases, J lost 4 bases, and 9 bases stayed unmatched. Germline values: CDR1 DFQATT, CDR2 SNEGSKA (reference sequence). The CDR3 consists of 16 residues. The study recruited people aged 18 to 89 years across under 25 US areas. Participant-given clinical history determined each cohort assignment. The chain combines TRBV20-1 with TRBJ1-3, with 10 bases fitting TRBD1. The sequencing sample was made of PBMCs or T cells enriched from blood (not recorded which). This clonotype was sampled from a woman in her late teens or twenties with acute COVID-19. CDR3 DNA sequence: TGCAGTGCTAGTATAGCCGGACAGGGGGACGGAAACACCATATATTTT. Translation gives CSASIAGQGDGNTIYF.